This T cell receptor beta chain comes out of a study of T cell changes during pregnancy in multiple sclerosis. The table came from immunoSEQ multiplex PCR; TCRdb's copy has only in-frame clones and leaves some out. The sample lists some 85,000 clones; 90% to 95% were seen once. This CDR3 comprises 14 residues. Germline CDR1 reads MNHEY; CDR2 reads SVGAGI. The V end was cut by 4 bases, the J end by 0 bases, with 8 bases between. V and J are TRBV6-5 and TRBJ2-3; a possible D gene is TRBD1 (5 bases). The specimen comprised peripheral blood, sampled in the second trimester of pregnancy. This TCR derives from a female donor with multiple sclerosis, enrolled in a pregnancy study. DNA for the CDR3: TGTGCCAGCAGTTTAGGGGCTAGCACAGATACGCAGTATTTT. The encoded protein is CASSLGASTDTQYF.